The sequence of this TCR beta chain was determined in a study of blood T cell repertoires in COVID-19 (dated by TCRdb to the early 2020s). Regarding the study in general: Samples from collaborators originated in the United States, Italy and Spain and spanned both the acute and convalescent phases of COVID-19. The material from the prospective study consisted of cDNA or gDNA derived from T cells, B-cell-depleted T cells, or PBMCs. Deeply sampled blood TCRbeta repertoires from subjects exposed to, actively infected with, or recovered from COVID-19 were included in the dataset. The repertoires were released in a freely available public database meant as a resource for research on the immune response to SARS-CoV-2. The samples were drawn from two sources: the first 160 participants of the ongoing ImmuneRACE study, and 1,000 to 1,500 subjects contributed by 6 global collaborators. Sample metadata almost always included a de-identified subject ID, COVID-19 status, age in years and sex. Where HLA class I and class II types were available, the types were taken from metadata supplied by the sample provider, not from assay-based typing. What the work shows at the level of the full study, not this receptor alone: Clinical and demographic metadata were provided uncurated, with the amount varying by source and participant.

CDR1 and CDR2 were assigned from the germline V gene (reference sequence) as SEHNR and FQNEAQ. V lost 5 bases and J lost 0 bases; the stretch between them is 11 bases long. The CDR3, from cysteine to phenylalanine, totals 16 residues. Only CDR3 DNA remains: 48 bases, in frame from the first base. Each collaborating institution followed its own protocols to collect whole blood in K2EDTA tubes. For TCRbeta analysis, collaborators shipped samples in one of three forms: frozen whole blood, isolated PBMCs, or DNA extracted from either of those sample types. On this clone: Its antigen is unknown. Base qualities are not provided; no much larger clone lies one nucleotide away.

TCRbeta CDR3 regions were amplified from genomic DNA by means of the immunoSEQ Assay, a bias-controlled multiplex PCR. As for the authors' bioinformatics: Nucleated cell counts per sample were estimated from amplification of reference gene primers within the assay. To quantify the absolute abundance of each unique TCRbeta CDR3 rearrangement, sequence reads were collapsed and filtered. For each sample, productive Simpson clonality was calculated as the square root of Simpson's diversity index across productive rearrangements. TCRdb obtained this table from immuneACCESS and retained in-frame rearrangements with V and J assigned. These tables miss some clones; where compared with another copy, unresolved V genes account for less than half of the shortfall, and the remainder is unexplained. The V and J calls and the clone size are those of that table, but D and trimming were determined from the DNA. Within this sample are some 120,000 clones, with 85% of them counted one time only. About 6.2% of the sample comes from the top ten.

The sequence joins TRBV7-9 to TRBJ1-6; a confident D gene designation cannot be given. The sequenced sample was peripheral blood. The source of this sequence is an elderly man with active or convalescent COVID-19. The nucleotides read TGTGCCAGCAGCCCAGGACTGGGCTCCTATAATTCACCCCTCCACTTT. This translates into CASSPGLGSYNSPLHF.